The rows below give T cell receptor beta chains drawn from one sample of a study of blood T cell repertoires in COVID-19. Libraries were prepared by immunoSEQ multiplex PCR; TCRdb keeps only in-frame clonotypes and omits some of them. The data show 150,000 or so clones, 81% seen once. Input material: peripheral blood. The receptors shown here come from a man aged 55 to 70 with active or convalescent COVID-19. The CDR3 runs from the conserved cysteine through the conserved F or W. Fields, in order: clone size, J gene, D gene, V gene, CDR3 DNA, CDR3 protein. The D gene is left open where the match is weak. The listing skips clone size in some rows; elsewhere it reads once, few, many or a size class.

clone_size: -; j_call: TRBJ1-3; d_call: -; v_call: TRBV11-2; cdr3_nt: TGTGCCAGCAGCTTAGAAAGCAAGCCGGGGAACACCATATATTTT; cdr3_aa: CASSLESKPGNTIYF
clone_size: -; j_call: TRBJ2-2; d_call: -; v_call: TRBV6-5; cdr3_nt: TGTGCCAGCAGTTACTCGGCAGTATCGAACACCGGGGAGCTGTTTTTT; cdr3_aa: CASSYSAVSNTGELFF
clone_size: -; j_call: TRBJ1-5; d_call: TRBD1; v_call: TRBV19; cdr3_nt: TGTGCCAGTAGTATCGGGGGACAGGGGGCATGGGGCAATCAGCCCCAGCATTTT; cdr3_aa: CASSIGGQGAWGNQPQHF
clone_size: many; j_call: TRBJ1-1; d_call: -; v_call: TRBV2; cdr3_nt: TGTGCCAGCAGTGGACAGCCAAACACTGAAGCTTTCTTT; cdr3_aa: CASSGQPNTEAFF
clone_size: -; j_call: TRBJ2-2; d_call: TRBD2; v_call: TRBV10-3; cdr3_nt: TGTGCCAGCCGGACTAGCGGGACGTCGACCGGGGAGCTGTTTTTT; cdr3_aa: CASRTSGTSTGELFF
clone_size: -; j_call: TRBJ2-2; d_call: TRBD2; v_call: TRBV19; cdr3_nt: TGTGCCAGTAGTATATTAGCGGGGGGGTCCACCGGGGAGCTGTTTTTT; cdr3_aa: CASSILAGGSTGELFF
clone_size: -; j_call: TRBJ2-1; d_call: TRBD2; v_call: TRBV6-5; cdr3_nt: TGTGCCAGCAGTTCCCGAGGGACTAGCGGTTACAATGAGCAGTTCTTC; cdr3_aa: CASSSRGTSGYNEQFF
clone_size: -; j_call: TRBJ1-5; d_call: TRBD1; v_call: TRBV19; cdr3_nt: TGTGCCAGTAGTATGGGGACAGGACAGGTCAATCAGCCCCAGCATTTT; cdr3_aa: CASSMGTGQVNQPQHF
clone_size: medium-sized; j_call: TRBJ2-7; d_call: -; v_call: TRBV5-6; cdr3_nt: TGTGCCAGCAGCCCGACTGGAAGCTACGAGCAGTACTTC; cdr3_aa: CASSPTGSYEQYF
clone_size: -; j_call: TRBJ2-7; d_call: TRBD1; v_call: TRBV10-3; cdr3_nt: TGTGCCATCAGTGAGTCTGGACAGGGGTCTAGGGAGCAGTACTTC; cdr3_aa: CAISESGQGSREQYF
clone_size: few; j_call: TRBJ2-2; d_call: -; v_call: TRBV5-1; cdr3_nt: TGCGCCAGCAGCTTGGCCGGCGGAGGGGCCGGGGAGCTGTTTTTT; cdr3_aa: CASSLAGGGAGELFF
clone_size: -; j_call: TRBJ2-7; d_call: -; v_call: TRBV5-1; cdr3_nt: TGCGCCAGCAGCTCCCCGACGGGTAGCGGGCAGTACTTC; cdr3_aa: CASSSPTGSGQYF
clone_size: -; j_call: TRBJ1-2; d_call: TRBD1; v_call: TRBV9; cdr3_nt: TGTGCCAGCAGCGTACGGTCGGGACAGTCGGTTAACTATGGCTACACCTTC; cdr3_aa: CASSVRSGQSVNYGYTF
clone_size: -; j_call: TRBJ2-3; d_call: -; v_call: TRBV9; cdr3_nt: TGTGCCAGCAGCGCATTATGGGTCACCCTGGCGGGTAGCACAGATACGCAGTATTTT; cdr3_aa: CASSALWVTLAGSTDTQYF
clone_size: -; j_call: TRBJ1-4; d_call: -; v_call: TRBV7-7; cdr3_nt: TGTGCCAGCAGCCTAGGAGAGAGGGAAAAACTGTTTTTT; cdr3_aa: CASSLGEREKLFF
clone_size: -; j_call: TRBJ2-3; d_call: TRBD1; v_call: TRBV10-3; cdr3_nt: TGTGCCATCGGACAGGGAGACGTCGTGGGGTATTTT; cdr3_aa: CAIGQGDVVGYF
clone_size: -; j_call: TRBJ1-2; d_call: -; v_call: TRBV3-1/TRBV3-2; cdr3_nt: TGTGCCCTAGAGGGGGGGCAAGGCTACACCTTC; cdr3_aa: CALEGGQGYTF
clone_size: -; j_call: TRBJ2-3; d_call: TRBD2; v_call: TRBV4-1; cdr3_nt: TGCGCCAGCAGCCAAGCAACTAGCGGGGCTCTCACAGATACGCAGTATTTT; cdr3_aa: CASSQATSGALTDTQYF
clone_size: -; j_call: TRBJ2-7; d_call: TRBD1; v_call: TRBV6-5; cdr3_nt: TGTGCCAGCACCAGGACAGGGGGAAACGACGAGCAGTACTTC; cdr3_aa: CASTRTGGNDEQYF
clone_size: few; j_call: TRBJ1-3; d_call: -; v_call: TRBV20-1; cdr3_nt: TGCAGTGCTAGTTCGGGATCTGGAAACACCATATATTTT; cdr3_aa: CSASSGSGNTIYF
clone_size: -; j_call: TRBJ1-3; d_call: -; v_call: TRBV3-1/TRBV3-2; cdr3_nt: TGTGCCAGCAGCCAAATACACGTCTCTGGAAACACCATATATTTT; cdr3_aa: CASSQIHVSGNTIYF
clone_size: -; j_call: TRBJ1-5; d_call: TRBD1; v_call: TRBV5-1; cdr3_nt: TGCGCCAGCAGCCCCGGACAGGACAATCAGCCCCAGCATTTT; cdr3_aa: CASSPGQDNQPQHF
clone_size: -; j_call: TRBJ2-3; d_call: TRBD2; v_call: TRBV5-6; cdr3_nt: TGTGCCAGCAGCTTGGGGACTAGCGGCTATAGCACGGATACGCAGTATTTT; cdr3_aa: CASSLGTSGYSTDTQYF
clone_size: many; j_call: TRBJ2-7; d_call: TRBD2; v_call: TRBV14; cdr3_nt: TGTGCCAGCAGCCAAGTGGGGAGCGGGAGGGTCTCCTACGAGCAGTACTTC; cdr3_aa: CASSQVGSGRVSYEQYF
clone_size: -; j_call: TRBJ2-3; d_call: -; v_call: TRBV11-2; cdr3_nt: TGTGCCAGCAGCGCAGGGTCGGCGCAGTATTTT; cdr3_aa: CASSAGSAQYF
clone_size: -; j_call: TRBJ1-4; d_call: -; v_call: TRBV4-1; cdr3_nt: TGCGCCAGCAGCCATCGAAACGGGGAGACTAATGAAAAACTGTTTTTT; cdr3_aa: CASSHRNGETNEKLFF
clone_size: -; j_call: TRBJ1-5; d_call: -; v_call: TRBV3-1/TRBV3-2; cdr3_nt: TGTGCCAGCAGCTCCCACGGGGGGAATCAGCCCCAGCATTTT; cdr3_aa: CASSSHGGNQPQHF
clone_size: -; j_call: TRBJ2-1; d_call: -; v_call: TRBV18; cdr3_nt: TGTGCCAGCTCACCACCGTTCGAGAATGAGCAGTTCTTC; cdr3_aa: CASSPPFENEQFF
clone_size: -; j_call: TRBJ2-6; d_call: TRBD1; v_call: TRBV3-1/TRBV3-2; cdr3_nt: TGTGCCAGCAGCCTAAAACAGGGGCCGGGGGCCAACGTCCTGACTTTC; cdr3_aa: CASSLKQGPGANVLTF
clone_size: -; j_call: TRBJ1-1; d_call: -; v_call: TRBV7-9; cdr3_nt: TGTGCCAGCAGCCCAAACAGGGACACTGAAGCTTTCTTT; cdr3_aa: CASSPNRDTEAFF